These T cell receptor beta chains were read from a single sample in a study of cytomegalovirus exposure and HLA in healthy donors. The assay was immunoSEQ multiplex PCR, and TCRdb's table has in-frame clones only and misses some. The sample comprises roughly 100,000 clones, roughly 85% of which are singletons, and about 5.3% rests with the top ten. The source material was PBMCs. All receptors derive from a man between 60 and 75 years old in good health and CMV-seropositive. Each CDR3 is given with its conserved first and last residue. D genes are given only for firm matches. The size field is filled for only some rows; it gives once, few, many or a size class.

j_call | d_call | v_call | clone_size | cdr3_nt | cdr3_aa
TRBJ2-7 | TRBD2 | TRBV6-5 | . | TGTGCCAGCACCGAAGTTAGCGGGGGGGCCTACGAGCAGTACTTC | CASTEVSGGAYEQYF
TRBJ2-5 | TRBD2 | TRBV7-2 | . | TGTGCCAGCAGCTTAGTGAGGAGCGGGGGGATGGAGACCCAGTACTTC | CASSLVRSGGMETQYF
TRBJ1-1 | . | TRBV5-1 | . | TGCGCCAGCAGCCCCACAGTTGCCACTGAAGCTTTCTTT | CASSPTVATEAFF
TRBJ2-3 | TRBD2 | TRBV7-2 | . | TGTGCCAGCAGCTATAGCGGGGGGGCCGGTACAGATACGCAGTATTTT | CASSYSGGAGTDTQYF
TRBJ1-1 | . | TRBV18 | . | TGTGCCAGCTCACCCTATGAACTACCGGTCAACACTGAAGCTTTCTTT | CASSPYELPVNTEAFF
TRBJ2-2 | TRBD1 | TRBV18 | . | TGTGCCAGCTCACCACCCGGGACAGGGTACACCGGGGAGCTGTTTTTT | CASSPPGTGYTGELFF
TRBJ2-2 | TRBD1 | TRBV7-2 | . | TGTGCCAGCAGCTTAGGACAGGGGGGCGGGGAGCTGTTTTTT | CASSLGQGGGELFF
TRBJ2-3 | . | TRBV6-5 | . | TGTGCCAGCAGTTACGACTACACAGATACGCAGTATTTT | CASSYDYTDTQYF
TRBJ2-5 | TRBD2 | TRBV7-3 | . | TGTGCCAGCAGCTTGTGGGGGGGTGAGACCCAGTACTTC | CASSLWGGETQYF
TRBJ2-7 | TRBD1 | TRBV5-4 | . | TGTGCCAGCAGCTCGGGACAGGGGCTCTACGAGCAGTACTTC | CASSSGQGLYEQYF
TRBJ1-3 | TRBD1 | TRBV7-9 | . | TGTGCCAGCGAGGACAGGGGGGGAAACACCATATATTTT | CASEDRGGNTIYF
TRBJ2-1 | . | TRBV6-6 | few | TGTGCCAGCAGTTACCAACTAGGAGGTGAGCAGTTCTTC | CASSYQLGGEQFF
TRBJ1-1 | . | TRBV11-2 | . | TGTGCCAGCAGCTTACTGGGACATAGGAACACTGAAGCTTTCTTT | CASSLLGHRNTEAFF
TRBJ2-7 | . | TRBV5-1 | . | TGCGCCAGCAGCTTGGGTGCAGGCAACTCCTACGAGCAGTACTTC | CASSLGAGNSYEQYF
TRBJ2-7 | TRBD2 | TRBV4-2 | . | TGTGCCAGCAGCCCCCCCGGGTTAGCGGGGAGTTCCTACGAGCAGTACTTC | CASSPPGLAGSSYEQYF
TRBJ2-2 | . | TRBV5-6 | . | TGTGCCAGCAGCCTCGGACAAATCACCGGGGAGCTGTTTTTT | CASSLGQITGELFF
TRBJ1-2 | TRBD1 | TRBV6-5 | few | TGTGCCAGCACCCGAGACAGGGGCGGCTACACCTTC | CASTRDRGGYTF
TRBJ2-7 | TRBD2 | TRBV19 | . | TGTGCCAGTAGTATTTTGCTAGCGGGGGCCTACGAGCAGTACTTC | CASSILLAGAYEQYF
TRBJ1-1 | . | TRBV11-2 | . | TGTGCCAGCACCAAAGAGTATAACACTGAAGCTTTCTTT | CASTKEYNTEAFF
TRBJ2-7 | . | TRBV5-4 | . | TGTGCCAGCAGCGGTTACGGGGGGCCGACCTACGAGCAGTACTTC | CASSGYGGPTYEQYF
TRBJ2-5 | TRBD2 | TRBV30 | . | TGTGCCTGGAGTGTAAAGGAGGCTAGCGGGGTAAGAAGCCTCAAGACCCAGTACTTC | CAWSVKEASGVRSLKTQYF
TRBJ2-3 | . | TRBV27 | . | TGTGCCAGCAGTTTTGGGCGGGCAGATACGCAGTATTTT | CASSFGRADTQYF
TRBJ2-1 | TRBD1 | TRBV4-1 | . | TGCGCCAGCAGCTCCCCGGGACAGGGTAACAATGAGCAGTTCTTC | CASSSPGQGNNEQFF
TRBJ2-5 | . | TRBV7-8 | . | TGTGCCAGCAGCTTGATCAGACAGCAAGAGACCCAGTACTTC | CASSLIRQQETQYF
TRBJ2-1 | . | TRBV5-1 | few | TGCGCCAGCAGCCAACAGGGTTGGAGCTCCTACAATGAGCAGTTCTTC | CASSQQGWSSYNEQFF
TRBJ1-1 | . | TRBV7-9 | once | TGTTCTAGCAGCCCCGTCGGGGGGTATATGAACACTGAAGCTTTCTTT | CSSSPVGGYMNTEAFF
TRBJ1-5 | . | TRBV7-9 | once | TGTTCCAGCAGCGCGGGGGATCAGCCCCAGCATTTT | CSSSAGDQPQHF
TRBJ1-2 | TRBD1 | TRBV5-1 | . | TGCGCCAGCAGCTTGGCCGGACAGGGCGGCAACTATGGCTACACCTTC | CASSLAGQGGNYGYTF
TRBJ1-2 | . | TRBV7-3 | . | TGTGCCAGCAGCTTATACAGGGAAGAGAGTGGCTACACCTTC | CASSLYREESGYTF
TRBJ2-7 | TRBD2 | TRBV2 | . | TGTGCCAGCAGTGAAGTAGCGGGGGGCTCCTACGAGCAGTACTTC | CASSEVAGGSYEQYF
TRBJ2-5 | . | TRBV27 | . | TGTGCCAGCCGAGGGGGAGGGCAAGAGACCCAGTACTTC | CASRGGGQETQYF
TRBJ2-7 | TRBD1 | TRBV18 | . | TGTGCCAGCTCACCATCTGAGACAGGGGGTTACGAGCAGTACTTC | CASSPSETGGYEQYF
TRBJ2-1 | TRBD2 | TRBV11-3 | . | TGTGCCAGCAGCTTCCAAGGACTAGCGGGGCGTAGCGAGCAGTTCTTC | CASSFQGLAGRSEQFF
TRBJ2-7 | . | TRBV20-1 | . | TGCAGTGCTAGAGATTCGGGGGAGCAGTACTTC | CSARDSGEQYF